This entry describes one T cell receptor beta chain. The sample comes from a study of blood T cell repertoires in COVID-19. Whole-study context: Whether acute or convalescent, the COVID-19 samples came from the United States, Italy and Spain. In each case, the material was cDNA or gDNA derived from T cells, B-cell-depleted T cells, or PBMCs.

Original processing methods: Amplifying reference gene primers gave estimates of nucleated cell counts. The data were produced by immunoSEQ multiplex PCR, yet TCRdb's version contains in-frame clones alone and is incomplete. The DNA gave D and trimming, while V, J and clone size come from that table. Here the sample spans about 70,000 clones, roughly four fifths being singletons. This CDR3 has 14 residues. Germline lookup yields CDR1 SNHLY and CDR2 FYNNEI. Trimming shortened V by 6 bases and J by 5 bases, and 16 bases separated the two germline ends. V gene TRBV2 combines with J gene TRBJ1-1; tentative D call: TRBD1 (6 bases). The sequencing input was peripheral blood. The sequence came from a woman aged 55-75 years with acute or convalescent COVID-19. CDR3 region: CASRVNPGVTEAFF. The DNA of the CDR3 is TGTGCCAGCAGAGTGAACCCAGGGGTTACTGAAGCTTTCTTT.